This TCR beta chain was captured by sequencing in a study of blood T cells in healthy people across ages. A sample-barcoded 5' primer and a J-beta primer mix were used in a second PCR of roughly 7 to 12 cycles. Carrying 12 random nucleotides, a template-switch adaptor labeled each individual cDNA molecule. MiXCR, run by TCRdb on the 5' RACE reads, gives a single entry per CDR3 protein. The data hold about 570,000 distinct CDR3 sequences, with roughly 29% observed a single time. Whenever a sample was processed, at least 7 million PBMCs were isolated. The CDR3 has 12 amino acids. The V and J ends lost 8 bases and 1 base respectively, with 11 bases between them. Per germline, CDR1 DFQATT and CDR2 SNEGSKA (reference sequence).

Sequences were obtained from blood. This TCR was sampled from a woman aged 65 to 85 in good health. The chain joins TRBV20-1 to TRBJ2-5; unclear D gene. The DNA for the CDR3 is TGCAGTACTCATAGATCCCAAGAGACCCAGTACTTC. Its protein is CSTHRSQETQYF.